This T cell receptor beta chain came from a study of chemoradiotherapy in HPV16-positive cancers. Overall study: Candidate HPV-specific T-cell clones and common TCR motifs came from functional assays in a couple of HPV16-positive patients. Whole-study results and caveats: During treatment, candidate HPV-specific clones and E7-related motifs expanded in tumor. In HPV16-positive patients, HPV-responsive T-cell expansion tracked better recurrence-free survival.

Germline assignment: CDR1 MGHRA and CDR2 YSYEKL. The CDR3 consists of 17 residues. Trimming removed 3 bases at V and 3 bases at J, with 18 bases between. Repeated repertoire sampling spanned the course of chemoradiotherapy. The data were produced by immunoSEQ multiplex PCR, yet TCRdb's version contains in-frame clones alone and is incomplete. The table has about 33,000 clones, 86% seen once; the top ten hold 2.1%. As to this clone: As yet, its antigen is unknown.

V usage is TRBV4-1 and J usage is TRBJ1-5; D uncertain. Sample: blood, taken from a patient who underwent chemoradiotherapy. The source of this sequence is a human donor with HPV-associated anogenital cancer. CDR3 sequence (DNA): TGCGCCAGCAGCCAGCCACTCCGAGATGGCCCCAATCAGCCCCAGCATTTT. This codes for CASSQPLRDGPNQPQHF.